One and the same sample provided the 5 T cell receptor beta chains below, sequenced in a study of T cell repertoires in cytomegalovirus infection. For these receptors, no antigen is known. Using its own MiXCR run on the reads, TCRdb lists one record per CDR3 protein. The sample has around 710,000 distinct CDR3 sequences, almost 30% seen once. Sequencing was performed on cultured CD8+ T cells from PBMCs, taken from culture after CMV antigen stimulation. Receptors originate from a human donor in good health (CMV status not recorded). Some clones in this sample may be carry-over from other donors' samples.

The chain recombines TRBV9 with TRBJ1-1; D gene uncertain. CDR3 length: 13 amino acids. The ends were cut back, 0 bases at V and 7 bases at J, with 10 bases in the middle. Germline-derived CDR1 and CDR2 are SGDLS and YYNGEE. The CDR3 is CASSVASGVEAFF. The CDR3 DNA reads TGTGCCAGCAGCGTAGCTTCGGGAGTTGAAGCTTTCTTT.

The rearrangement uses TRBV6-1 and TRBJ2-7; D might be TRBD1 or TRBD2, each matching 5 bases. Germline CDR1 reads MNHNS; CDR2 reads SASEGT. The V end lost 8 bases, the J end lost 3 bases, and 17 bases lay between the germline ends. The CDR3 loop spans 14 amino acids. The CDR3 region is CASLTGQVYYEQYF. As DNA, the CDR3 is TGTGCCAGCCTGACGGGGCAGGTCTACTACGAGCAGTACTTC.

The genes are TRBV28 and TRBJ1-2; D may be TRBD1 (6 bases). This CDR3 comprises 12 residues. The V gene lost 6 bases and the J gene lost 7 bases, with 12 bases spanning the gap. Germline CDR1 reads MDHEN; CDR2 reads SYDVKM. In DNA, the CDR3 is TGTGCCAGCAGCCTGACAGGATCTGGCTACACCTTC. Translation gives CASSLTGSGYTF.

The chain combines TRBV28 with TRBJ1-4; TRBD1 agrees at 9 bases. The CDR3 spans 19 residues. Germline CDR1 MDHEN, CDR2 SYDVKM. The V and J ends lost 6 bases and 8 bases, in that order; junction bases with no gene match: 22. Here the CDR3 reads CASSELPGQGLDLQEKLFF. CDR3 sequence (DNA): TGTGCCAGCAGCGAACTCCCGGGACAGGGTCTGGATTTACAGGAAAAACTGTTTTTT. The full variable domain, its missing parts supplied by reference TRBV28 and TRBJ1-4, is DVKVTQSSRYLVKRTGEKVFLECVQDMDHENMFWYRQDPGLGLRLIYFSYDVKMKEKGDIPEGYSVSREKKERFSLILESASTNQTSMYLCASSELPGQGLDLQEKLFFGSGTQLSVL.

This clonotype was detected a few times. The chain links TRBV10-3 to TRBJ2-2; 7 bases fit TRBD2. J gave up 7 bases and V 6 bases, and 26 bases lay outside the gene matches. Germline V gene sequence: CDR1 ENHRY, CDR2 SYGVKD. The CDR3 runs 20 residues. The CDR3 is CAISPFTTSSGAPSGGELFF. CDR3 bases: TGTGCCATCAGCCCCTTCACTACTAGCAGCGGGGCCCCGAGTGGCGGGGAGCTGTTTTTT.